The 5 T cell receptor beta chains below come from one sample, sequenced in a study of PD-L1 blockade in urothelial cancer. Profiling relied on immunoSEQ multiplex PCR, and the TCRdb table lists in-frame clones only, not all of them. This table has 70,000 to 100,000 clones, 84% appearing once. Time point given: pretreatment peripheral blood. Sequencing used PBMCs, obtained around atezolizumab (anti-PD-L1) treatment. The receptors shown here come from a man aged 55 to 70 with urothelial cancer.

Here the CDR3 DNA reads TGTGCCAGCAGCTTGGACAGCCTCGGGGGAAACACCATATATTTT. This codes for CASSLDSLGGNTIYF. The chain recombines TRBV13 with TRBJ1-3, with a weak D call TRBD1 (6 bases). CDR1 is PRHDT and CDR2 is FYEKMQ in the germline V gene (reference sequence). There are 15 residues in the CDR3. V shed 3 bases and J shed 4 bases, with 13 bases lying between them.

In its sample, this clone was seen a few times. The chain employs TRBV7-7 and TRBJ2-7, with D tentatively TRBD1 (5 bases). CDR3 length equals 14 residues. With 0 bases removed from V and 5 bases from J, the gap between germline ends came to 11 bases. CDR1 and CDR2 from the germline V gene are SSHAT and FNYEAQ (reference sequence). CDR3 region: CASSLAQGTHEQYF. For the CDR3, the DNA is TGTGCCAGCAGCTTAGCCCAGGGTACCCACGAGCAGTACTTC.

The gene calls are TRBV4-1 and TRBJ1-1; D may be TRBD1 (5 bases). From germline, CDR1 is MGHRA and CDR2 YSYEKL. The V end lost 4 bases, the J end lost 7 bases, and 13 bases lay between the germline ends. CDR3 length: 13 residues. CDR3 sequence reads: CASSPEEGFEAFF. CDR3 bases: TGCGCCAGCAGCCCAGAGGAGGGGTTTGAAGCTTTCTTT.

This clone came up a few times. The chain recombines TRBV11-2 with TRBJ1-4; 8 bases line up with TRBD1. V shed 6 bases, J shed 10 bases, and the junction held 10 bases outside the gene matches. Germline-derived CDR1 and CDR2 are SGHAT and FQNNGV. The CDR3 sequence is 14 residues long. CDR3 loop: CASRSGQGRGKLFF. DNA of the CDR3: TGTGCCAGCAGATCAGGACAGGGTAGGGGAAAACTGTTTTTT.

CDR3: CASSFRTGGGDTQYF. The CDR3 DNA sequence: TGCGCCAGCAGCTTTAGGACAGGGGGAGGAGATACGCAGTATTTT. The rearrangement links TRBV5-1 to TRBJ2-3; 10 bases are a match to TRBD1. J lost 5 bases, V lost 2 bases, and 5 bases had no gene match. Germline assignment: CDR1 SGHRS and CDR2 YFSETQ. CDR3 length equals 15 residues.